This T cell receptor beta chain was found in a study of T cell responses to AZD1222 COVID-19 vaccine. Overall study context: Analyses pooled second doses at about 4 or about 12 weeks.

The CDR3 totals 16 residues. The J segment lost 11 bases and the V segment lost 3 bases, leaving 10 bases of the junction unmatched. Germline V gene sequence: CDR1 KGHSH, CDR2 LQKENI. Sequencing was performed with immunoSEQ multiplex PCR; in TCRdb, only in-frame clones are kept and a portion is missing. The sample contains around 100,000 clones, 91% of which appear only once. The receptor comes from an adult in good health. The chain couples TRBV18 to TRBJ1-6, with 10 bases identical to TRBD1. This sample comprised peripheral blood, obtained on day 0 of AZD1222 vaccination. The CDR3 protein is CASSPKLTGGEPPLHF. As DNA, the CDR3 is TGTGCCAGCTCACCGAAACTGACAGGGGGCGAACCACCCCTCCACTTT.